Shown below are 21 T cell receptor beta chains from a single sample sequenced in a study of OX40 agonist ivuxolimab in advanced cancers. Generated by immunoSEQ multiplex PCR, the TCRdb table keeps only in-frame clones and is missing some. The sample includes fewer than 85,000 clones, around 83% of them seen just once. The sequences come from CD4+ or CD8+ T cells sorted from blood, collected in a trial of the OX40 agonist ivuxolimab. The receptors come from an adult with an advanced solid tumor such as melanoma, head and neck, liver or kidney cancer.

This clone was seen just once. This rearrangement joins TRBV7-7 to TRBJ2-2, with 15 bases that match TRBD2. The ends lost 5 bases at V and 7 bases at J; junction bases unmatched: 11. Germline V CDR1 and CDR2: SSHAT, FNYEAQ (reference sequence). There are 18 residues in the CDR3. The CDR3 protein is CASSPLAGLAGGGGELFF. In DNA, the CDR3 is TGTGCCAGCAGCCCACTAGCGGGACTAGCGGGAGGCGGCGGGGAGCTGTTTTTT.

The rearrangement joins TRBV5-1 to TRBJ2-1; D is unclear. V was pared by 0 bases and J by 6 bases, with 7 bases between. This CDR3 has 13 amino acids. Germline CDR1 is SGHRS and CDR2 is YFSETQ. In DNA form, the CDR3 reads TGCGCCAGCAGCTTGGGGAGAACCAATGAGCAGTTCTTC. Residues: CASSLGRTNEQFF.

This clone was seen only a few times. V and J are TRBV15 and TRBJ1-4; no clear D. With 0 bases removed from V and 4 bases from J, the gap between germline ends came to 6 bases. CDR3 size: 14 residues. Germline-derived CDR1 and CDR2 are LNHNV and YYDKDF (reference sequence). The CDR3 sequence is CATSRDRNNEKLFF. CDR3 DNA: TGTGCCACCAGCAGAGACAGGAATAATGAAAAACTGTTTTTT. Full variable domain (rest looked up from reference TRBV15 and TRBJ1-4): DAMVIQNPRYQVTQFGKPVTLSCSQTLNHNVMYWYQQKSSQAPKLLFHYYDKDFNNEADTPDNFQSRRPNTSFCFLDIRSPGLGDTAMYLCATSRDRNNEKLFFGSGTQLSVL.

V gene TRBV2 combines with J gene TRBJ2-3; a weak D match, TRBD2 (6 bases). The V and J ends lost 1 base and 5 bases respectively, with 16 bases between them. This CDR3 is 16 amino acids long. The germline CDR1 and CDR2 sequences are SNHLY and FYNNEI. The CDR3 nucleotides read TGTGCCAGCAGTGAAGGAGAGGGGAGGTTTGTAGATACGCAGTATTTT. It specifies CASSEGEGRFVDTQYF.

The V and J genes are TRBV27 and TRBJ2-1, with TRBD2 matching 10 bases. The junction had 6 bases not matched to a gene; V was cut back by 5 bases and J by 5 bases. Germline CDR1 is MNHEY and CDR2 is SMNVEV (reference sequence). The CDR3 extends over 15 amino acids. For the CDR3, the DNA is TGTGCCAGCAGTCCTAGCGGGAGATTCCACAATGAGCAGTTCTTC. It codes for CASSPSGRFHNEQFF.

CDR3 DNA sequence: TGTGCCAGCAGCCCCCAGGGGACCGATGAGCAGTTCTTC. Amino acid sequence: CASSPQGTDEQFF. This chain joins TRBV7-2 and TRBJ2-1; tentative D call: TRBD1 (6 bases). Germline CDR1 SGHTA, CDR2 FQGNSA. The V end was cut by 5 bases, the J end by 8 bases, with 13 bases between. The length of the CDR3 is 13 residues.

CDR3 nucleotides: TGCGCCAGCAGCAACGGACAGGGGCGGGACGAGCAGTACTTC. Translated, it gives CASSNGQGRDEQYF. The rearrangement joins TRBV5-1 to TRBJ2-7, with 9 positions matching TRBD1. V shed 4 bases and J 5 bases; nucleotides not matched to a gene: 7. This CDR3 has 14 residues. In germline, CDR1 is SGHRS, CDR2 YFSETQ.

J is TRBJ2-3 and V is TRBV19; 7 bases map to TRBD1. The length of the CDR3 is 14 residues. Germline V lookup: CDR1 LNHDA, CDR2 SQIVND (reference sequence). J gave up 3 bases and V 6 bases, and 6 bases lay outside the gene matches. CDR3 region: CASSRQGITDTQYF. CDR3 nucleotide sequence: TGTGCCAGTAGCCGACAGGGAATTACAGATACGCAGTATTTT.

CDR3 sequence: CASTEQGRGNTEAFF. CDR3 nucleotide sequence: TGTGCCAGCACCGAACAGGGGAGAGGGAACACTGAAGCTTTCTTT. The J gene is TRBJ1-1, the V gene TRBV7-2, with 7 bases matching TRBD1. CDR1 and CDR2 (germline): SGHTA, FQGNSA. Unmatched junction bases numbered 9, after V lost 7 bases and J lost 1 base. This CDR3 contains 15 residues.

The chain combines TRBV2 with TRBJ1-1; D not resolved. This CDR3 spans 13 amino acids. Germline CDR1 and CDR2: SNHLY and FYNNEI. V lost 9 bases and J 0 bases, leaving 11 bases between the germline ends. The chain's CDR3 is CASQLIMNTEAFF. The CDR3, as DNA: TGTGCCAGTCAACTGATCATGAACACTGAAGCTTTCTTT. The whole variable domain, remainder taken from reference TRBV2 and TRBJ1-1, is EPEVTQTPSHQVTQMGQEVILRCVPISNHLYFYWYRQILGQKVEFLVSFYNNEISEKSEIFDDQFSVERPDGSNFTLKIRSTKLEDSAMYFCASQLIMNTEAFFGQGTRLTVV.

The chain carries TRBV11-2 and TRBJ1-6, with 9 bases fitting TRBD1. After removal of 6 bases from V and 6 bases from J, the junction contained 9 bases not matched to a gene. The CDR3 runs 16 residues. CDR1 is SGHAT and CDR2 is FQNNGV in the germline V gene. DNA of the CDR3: TGTGCCAGCAGGGAGGACAGGGGTTTACTTAATTCACCCCTCCACTTT. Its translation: CASREDRGLLNSPLHF.

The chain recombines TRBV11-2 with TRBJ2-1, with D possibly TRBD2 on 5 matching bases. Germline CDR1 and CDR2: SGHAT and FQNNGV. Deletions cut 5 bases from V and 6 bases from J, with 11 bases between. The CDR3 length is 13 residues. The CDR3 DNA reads TGTGCCAGCAGCCCTAGGACTCGCAATGAGCAGTTCTTC. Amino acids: CASSPRTRNEQFF.

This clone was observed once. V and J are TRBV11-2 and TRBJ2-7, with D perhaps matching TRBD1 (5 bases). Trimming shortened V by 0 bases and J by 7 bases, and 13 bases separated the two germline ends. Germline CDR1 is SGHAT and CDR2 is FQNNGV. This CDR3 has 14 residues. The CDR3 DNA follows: TGTGCCAGCAGCTTAGATTCGACAGCTCGGGAGCAGTACTTC. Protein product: CASSLDSTAREQYF.

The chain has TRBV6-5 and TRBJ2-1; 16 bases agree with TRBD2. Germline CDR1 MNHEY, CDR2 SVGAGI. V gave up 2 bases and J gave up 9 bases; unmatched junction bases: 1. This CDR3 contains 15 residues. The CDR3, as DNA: TGTGCCAGCAGTTACGGGACTAGCGGGGGGGGTGAGCAGTTCTTC. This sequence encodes CASSYGTSGGGEQFF.

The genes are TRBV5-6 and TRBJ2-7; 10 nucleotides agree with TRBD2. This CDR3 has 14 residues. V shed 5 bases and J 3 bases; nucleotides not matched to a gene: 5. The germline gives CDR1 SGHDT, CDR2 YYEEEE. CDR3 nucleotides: TGTGCCAGCAGAGAGCGGGGGGGAGGCTACGAGCAGTACTTC. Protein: CASRERGGGYEQYF.

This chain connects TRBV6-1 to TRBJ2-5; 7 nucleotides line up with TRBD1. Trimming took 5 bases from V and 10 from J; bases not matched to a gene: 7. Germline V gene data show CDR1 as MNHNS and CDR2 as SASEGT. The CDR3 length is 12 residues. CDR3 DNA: TGTGCCAGCAGTTTCCCACAGGGGATCCAGTACTTC. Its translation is CASSFPQGIQYF.

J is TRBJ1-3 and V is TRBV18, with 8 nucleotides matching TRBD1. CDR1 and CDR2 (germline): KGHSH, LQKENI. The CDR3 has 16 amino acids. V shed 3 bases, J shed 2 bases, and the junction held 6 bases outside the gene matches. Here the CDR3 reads CASSPLTRGPGNTIYF. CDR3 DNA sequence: TGTGCCAGCTCACCGCTTACCAGGGGGCCTGGAAACACCATATATTTT.

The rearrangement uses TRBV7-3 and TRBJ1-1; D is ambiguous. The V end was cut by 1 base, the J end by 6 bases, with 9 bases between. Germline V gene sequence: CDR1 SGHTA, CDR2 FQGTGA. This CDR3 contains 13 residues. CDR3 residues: CASSLSGLAEAFF. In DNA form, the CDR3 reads TGTGCCAGCAGCTTAAGTGGTTTGGCTGAAGCTTTCTTT.

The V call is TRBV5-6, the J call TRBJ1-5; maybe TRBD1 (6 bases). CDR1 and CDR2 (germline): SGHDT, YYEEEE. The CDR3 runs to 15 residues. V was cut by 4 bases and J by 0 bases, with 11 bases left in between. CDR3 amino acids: CASSRRGYSNQPQHF. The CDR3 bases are TGTGCCAGCAGCCGTAGGGGGTATAGCAATCAGCCCCAGCATTTT. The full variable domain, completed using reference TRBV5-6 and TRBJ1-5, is DAGVTQSPTHLIKTRGQQVTLRCSPKSGHDTVSWYQQALGQGPQFIFQYYEEEERQRGNFPDRFSGHQFPNYSSELNVNALLLGDSALYLCASSRRGYSNQPQHFGDGTRLSIL.

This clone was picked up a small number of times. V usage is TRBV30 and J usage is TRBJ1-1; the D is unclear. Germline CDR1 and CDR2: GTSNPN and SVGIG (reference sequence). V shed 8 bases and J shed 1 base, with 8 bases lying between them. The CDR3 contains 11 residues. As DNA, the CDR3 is TGTGCCCACCGAGGGAACACTGAAGCTTTCTTT. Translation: CAHRGNTEAFF.

CDR3 sequence reads: CASRKGQGVYEQYF. The DNA for the CDR3 is TGTGCCAGCAGAAAGGGACAGGGAGTCTACGAGCAGTACTTC. The V gene is TRBV6-5, the J gene TRBJ2-7; 9 bases fit TRBD1. Germline V gives CDR1 MNHEY, CDR2 SVGAGI. The CDR3 length is 14 residues. J gave up 3 bases and V 6 bases, and 6 bases lay outside the gene matches.